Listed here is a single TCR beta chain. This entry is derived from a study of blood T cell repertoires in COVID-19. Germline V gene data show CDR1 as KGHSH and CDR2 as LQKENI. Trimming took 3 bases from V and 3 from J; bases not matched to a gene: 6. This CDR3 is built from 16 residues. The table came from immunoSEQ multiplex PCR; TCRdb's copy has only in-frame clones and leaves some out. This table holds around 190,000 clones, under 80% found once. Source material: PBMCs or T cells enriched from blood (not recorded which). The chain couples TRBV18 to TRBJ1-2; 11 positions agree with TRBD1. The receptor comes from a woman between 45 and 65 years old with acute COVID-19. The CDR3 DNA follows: TGTGCCAGCTCACCGATGGACAGGGGGCCATACTATGGCTACACCTTC. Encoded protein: CASSPMDRGPYYGYTF.